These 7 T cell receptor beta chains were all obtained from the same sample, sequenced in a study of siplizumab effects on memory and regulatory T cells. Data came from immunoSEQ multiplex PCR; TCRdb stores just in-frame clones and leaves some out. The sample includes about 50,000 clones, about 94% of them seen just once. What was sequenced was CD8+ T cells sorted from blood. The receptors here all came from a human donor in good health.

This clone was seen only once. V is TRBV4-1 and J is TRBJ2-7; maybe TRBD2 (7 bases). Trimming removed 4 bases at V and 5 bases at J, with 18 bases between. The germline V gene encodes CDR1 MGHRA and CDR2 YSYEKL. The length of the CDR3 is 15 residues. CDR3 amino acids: CASSRATRGGDEQYF. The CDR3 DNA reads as TGCGCCAGCAGCCGGGCGACTAGGGGGGGCGACGAGCAGTACTTC.

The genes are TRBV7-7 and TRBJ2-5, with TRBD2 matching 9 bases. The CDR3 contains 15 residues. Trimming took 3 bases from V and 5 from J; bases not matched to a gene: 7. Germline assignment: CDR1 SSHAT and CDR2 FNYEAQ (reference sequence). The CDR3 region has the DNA TGTGCCAGCAGCTTTCGACTAGCGGAGGGGGAGACCCAGTACTTC. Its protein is CASSFRLAEGETQYF.

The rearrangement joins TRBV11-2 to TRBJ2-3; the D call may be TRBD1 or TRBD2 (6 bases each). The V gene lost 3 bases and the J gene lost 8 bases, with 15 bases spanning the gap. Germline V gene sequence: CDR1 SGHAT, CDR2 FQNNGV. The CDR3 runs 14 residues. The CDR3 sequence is CASSFGGLGGTQYF. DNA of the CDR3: TGTGCCAGCAGCTTTGGGGGCTTGGGGGGTACGCAGTATTTT.

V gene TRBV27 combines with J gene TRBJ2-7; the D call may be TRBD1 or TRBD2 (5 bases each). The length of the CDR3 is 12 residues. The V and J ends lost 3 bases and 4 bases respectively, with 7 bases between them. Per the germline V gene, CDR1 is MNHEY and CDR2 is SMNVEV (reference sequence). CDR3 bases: TGTGCCAGCAGTTTGGGGGTTTACGAGCAGTACTTC. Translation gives CASSLGVYEQYF.

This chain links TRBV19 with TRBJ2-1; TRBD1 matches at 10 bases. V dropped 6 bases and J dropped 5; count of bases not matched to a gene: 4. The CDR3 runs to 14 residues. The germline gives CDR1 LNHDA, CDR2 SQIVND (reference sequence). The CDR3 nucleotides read TGTGCCAGTAGCTGGGGGACAGGGGACAATGAGCAGTTCTTC. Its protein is CASSWGTGDNEQFF.

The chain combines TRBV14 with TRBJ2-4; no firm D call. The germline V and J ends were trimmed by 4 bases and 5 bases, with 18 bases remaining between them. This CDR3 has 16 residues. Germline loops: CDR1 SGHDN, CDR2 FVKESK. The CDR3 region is CASSPRMVGLENIQYF. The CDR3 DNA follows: TGTGCCAGCAGCCCAAGAATGGTCGGGTTAGAAAACATTCAGTACTTC.

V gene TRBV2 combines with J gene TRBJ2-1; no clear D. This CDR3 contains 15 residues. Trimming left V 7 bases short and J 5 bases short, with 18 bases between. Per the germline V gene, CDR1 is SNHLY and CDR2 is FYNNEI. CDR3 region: CASTGSVGRHNEQFF. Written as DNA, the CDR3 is TGTGCCAGCACTGGTTCTGTAGGGCGGCACAATGAGCAGTTCTTC.